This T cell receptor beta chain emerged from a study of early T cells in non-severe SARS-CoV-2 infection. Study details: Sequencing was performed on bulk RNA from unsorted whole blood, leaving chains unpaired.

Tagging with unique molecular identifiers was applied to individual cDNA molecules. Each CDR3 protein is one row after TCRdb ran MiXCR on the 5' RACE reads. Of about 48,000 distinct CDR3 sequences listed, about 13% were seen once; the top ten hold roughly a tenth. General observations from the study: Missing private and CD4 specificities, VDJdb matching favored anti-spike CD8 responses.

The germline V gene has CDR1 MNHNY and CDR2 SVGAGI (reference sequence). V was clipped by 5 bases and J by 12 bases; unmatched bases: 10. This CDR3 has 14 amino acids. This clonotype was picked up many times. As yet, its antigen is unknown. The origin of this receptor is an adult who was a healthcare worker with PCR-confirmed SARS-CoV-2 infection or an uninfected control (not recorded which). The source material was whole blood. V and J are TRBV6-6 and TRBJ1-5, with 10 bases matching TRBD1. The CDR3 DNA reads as TGTGCCAGCAGTCAACCGGGACAGGGGAGCTTCCAGCATTTT. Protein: CASSQPGQGSFQHF.